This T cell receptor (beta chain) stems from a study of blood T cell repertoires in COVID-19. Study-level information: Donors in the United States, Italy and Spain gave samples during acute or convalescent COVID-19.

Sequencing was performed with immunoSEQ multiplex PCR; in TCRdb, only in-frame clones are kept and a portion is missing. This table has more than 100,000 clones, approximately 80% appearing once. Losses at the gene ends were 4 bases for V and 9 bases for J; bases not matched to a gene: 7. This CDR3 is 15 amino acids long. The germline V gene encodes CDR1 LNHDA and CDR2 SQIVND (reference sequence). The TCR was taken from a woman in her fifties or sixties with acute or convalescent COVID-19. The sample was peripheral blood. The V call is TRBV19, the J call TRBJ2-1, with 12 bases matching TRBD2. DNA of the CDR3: TGTGCCAGTAGTACCACTAGCGGGGGGCTTGTTGAGCAGTTCTTC. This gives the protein CASSTTSGGLVEQFF.